The 10 T cell receptor beta chains in this list originate from one sample, sequenced in a study of metastatic and nonmetastatic thyroid tumors (dated by TCRdb to the early 2020s). The library came from PCR. The instrument given in TCRdb is Illumina HiSeq 4000. Clones were called with MiXCR by TCRdb after fastp trimmed the public reads at Q25, and only in-frame beta chains were retained. The sample profile shows approximately 7,800 clones; 20% to 30% of them were found once. The ten biggest clones cover under 15% of the sample. Before undergoing thyroid surgery, none of the patients had been given any kind of treatment. What was sequenced was adjacent normal tissue. The receptors were gathered from a female donor with papillary thyroid cancer or a benign thyroid nodule (not recorded which). Some clones in this sample may be carry-over from other donors' samples.

The chain links TRBV7-9 to TRBJ2-3; TRBD2 matches at 10 bases. This CDR3 is built from 15 residues. Germline loops: CDR1 SEHNR, CDR2 FQNEAQ (reference sequence). The V segment lost 6 bases and the J segment 4 bases; nucleotides outside the gene matches: 7. The CDR3 nucleotides read TGTGCCAGCAGTCTAGCGGGAGCGGACCCAGATACGCAGTATTTT. As protein: CASSLAGADPDTQYF.

This chain uses TRBV20-1 with TRBJ2-7; 10 nucleotides match TRBD1. CDR3 length: 13 amino acids. The germline V gene has CDR1 DFQATT and CDR2 SNEGSKA (reference sequence). CDR3 protein: CSADRGQMDQQYF. DNA for the CDR3: TGCAGCGCCGACAGGGGGCAAATGGATCAGCAGTACTTC.

The rearrangement uses TRBV28 and TRBJ2-1, with no clear D. Germline CDR1 MDHEN, CDR2 SYDVKM. V lost 6 bases, J lost 5 bases, and 8 bases lay in between. This CDR3 is 12 amino acids long. The CDR3 sequence: CASSSNNNEQFF. The CDR3, as DNA: TGTGCCAGCAGCTCCAACAACAATGAGCAGTTCTTC. The variable domain in full, completed from reference TRBV28 and TRBJ2-1, reads DVKVTQSSRYLVKRTGEKVFLECVQDMDHENMFWYRQDPGLGLRLIYFSYDVKMKEKGDIPEGYSVSREKKERFSLILESASTNQTSMYLCASSSNNNEQFFGPGTRLTVL.

This clone occurred a few times. V is TRBV2 and J is TRBJ2-7, with unresolved D. There are 13 residues in the CDR3. Germline V lookup: CDR1 SNHLY, CDR2 FYNNEI. Trimming removed 6 bases at V and 7 bases at J, with 16 bases between. This chain's CDR3 is CASSPSLNNEQYF. The CDR3 DNA follows: TGTGCCAGCAGCCCAAGTCTCAACAATGAGCAGTACTTC.

In this sample, this clone turned up many times. The V call is TRBV2, the J call TRBJ2-4; 9 nucleotides line up with TRBD2. The V segment lost 4 bases and the J segment 12 bases; nucleotides outside the gene matches: 1. This CDR3 region has 11 residues. Germline lookup yields CDR1 SNHLY and CDR2 FYNNEI. The CDR3 region is CASSGGGDQYF. CDR3 nucleotides: TGTGCCAGCAGTGGCGGGGGGGATCAGTACTTC.

The chain joins TRBV19 to TRBJ2-7; no clear D. Trimming took off 6 bases at V and 1 base at J, with 7 bases between the two ends. The V gene's germline CDR1 is LNHDA and CDR2 SQIVND (reference sequence). The CDR3 runs 12 residues. The CDR3 loop is CASRDASYEQYF. CDR3 DNA: TGTGCCAGTAGGGACGCGTCCTACGAGCAGTACTTC. Together with reference TRBV19 and TRBJ2-7, the CDR3 gives the full variable domain: DGGITQSPKYLFRKEGQNVTLSCEQNLNHDAMYWYRQDPGQGLRLIYYSQIVNDFQKGDIAEGYSVSREKKESFPLTVTSAQKNPTAFYLCASRDASYEQYFGPGTRLTVT.

This clone appeared a single time. The chain joins TRBV11-1 to TRBJ1-6, with TRBD1 as a possible D gene (6 bases). Germline V gives CDR1 SGHAT, CDR2 FQDESV (reference sequence). Trimming left V 1 base short and J 3 bases short, with 10 bases between. CDR3 size: 16 residues. CDR3 loop: CASSLGQGFYNSPLHF. The CDR3, as DNA: TGTGCCAGCAGCTTAGGGCAGGGGTTCTATAATTCACCCCTCCACTTT.

This clone ranks as medium-sized. The chain carries TRBV3-1 and TRBJ1-2; D uncertain. Germline CDR1 reads LGHDT; CDR2 reads YNNKEL (reference sequence). The CDR3 consists of 13 residues. The ends were cut back, 3 bases at V and 4 bases at J, with 9 bases in the middle. The DNA of the CDR3 is TGTGCCAGCAGCCAGGCAGAGTCCTATGGCTACACCTTC. Translation: CASSQAESYGYTF.

The chain couples TRBV7-8 to TRBJ2-7; a possible D gene is TRBD2 (5 bases). Germline V gene sequence: CDR1 SGHVS, CDR2 FQNEAQ. The CDR3 extends over 17 amino acids. With 7 bases removed from V and 9 bases from J, the gap between germline ends came to 31 bases. CDR3: CASITPRTGNSTHLQYF. CDR3 DNA sequence: TGTGCCAGCATCACACCACGGACGGGAAACTCGACCCACCTGCAGTACTTC. Full variable domain (missing parts from reference TRBV7-8 and TRBJ2-7): GAGVSQSPRYKVAKRGQDVALRCDPISGHVSLFWYQQALGQGPEFLTYFQNEAQLDKSGLPSDRFFAERPEGSVSTLKIQRTQQEDSAVYLCASITPRTGNSTHLQYFGPGTRLTVT.

This clone was observed many times. This chain links TRBV4-2 with TRBJ1-3; D is possibly TRBD1 (6 bases). With 0 bases removed from V and 0 bases from J, the gap between germline ends came to 9 bases. The length of the CDR3 is 16 residues. CDR1 and CDR2 (germline): LGHNA, YNFKEQ. The CDR3 sequence: CASSQDSDSSGNTIYF. CDR3 nucleotides: TGTGCCAGCAGCCAAGATTCGGACAGCTCTGGAAACACCATATATTTT.